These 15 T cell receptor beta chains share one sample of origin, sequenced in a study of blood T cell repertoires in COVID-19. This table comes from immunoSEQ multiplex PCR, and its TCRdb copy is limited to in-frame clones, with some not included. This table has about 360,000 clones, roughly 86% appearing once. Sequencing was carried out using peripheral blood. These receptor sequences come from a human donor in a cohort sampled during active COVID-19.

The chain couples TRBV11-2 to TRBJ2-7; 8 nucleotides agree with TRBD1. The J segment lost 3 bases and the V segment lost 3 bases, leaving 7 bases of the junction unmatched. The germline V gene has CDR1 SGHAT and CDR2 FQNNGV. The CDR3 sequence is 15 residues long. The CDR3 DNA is TGTGCCAGCAGCTTTTTCAGGGGGCACAGCTACGAGCAGTACTTC. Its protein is CASSFFRGHSYEQYF.

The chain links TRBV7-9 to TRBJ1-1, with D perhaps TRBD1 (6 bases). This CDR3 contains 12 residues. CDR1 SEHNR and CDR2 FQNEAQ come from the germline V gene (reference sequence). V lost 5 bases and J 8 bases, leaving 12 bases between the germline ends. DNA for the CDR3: TGTGCCAGCAGCCAGGGGCCCGCCGAAGCTTTCTTT. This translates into CASSQGPAEAFF.

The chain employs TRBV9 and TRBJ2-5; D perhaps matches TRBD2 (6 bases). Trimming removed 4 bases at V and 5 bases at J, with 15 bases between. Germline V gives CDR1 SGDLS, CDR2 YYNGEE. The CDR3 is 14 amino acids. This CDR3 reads CASSPRLGGETQYF. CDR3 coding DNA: TGTGCCAGCAGCCCCCGACTAGGAGGTGAGACCCAGTACTTC. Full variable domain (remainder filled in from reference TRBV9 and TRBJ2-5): DSGVTQTPKHLITATGQRVTLRCSPRSGDLSVYWYQQSLDQGLQFLIQYYNGEERAKGNILERFSAQQFPDLHSELNLSSLELGDSALYFCASSPRLGGETQYFGPGTRLLVL.

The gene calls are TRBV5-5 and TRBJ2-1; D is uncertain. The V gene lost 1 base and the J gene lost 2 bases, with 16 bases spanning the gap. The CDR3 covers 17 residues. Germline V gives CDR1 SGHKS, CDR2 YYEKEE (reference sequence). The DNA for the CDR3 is TGTGCCAGCAGCTTGTATAGTAAGTGGGCAGCCTACAATGAGCAGTTCTTC. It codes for CASSLYSKWAAYNEQFF.

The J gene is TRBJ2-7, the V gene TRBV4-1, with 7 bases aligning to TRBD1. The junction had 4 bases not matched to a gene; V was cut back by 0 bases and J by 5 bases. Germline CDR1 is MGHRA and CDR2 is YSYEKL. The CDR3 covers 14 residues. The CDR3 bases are TGCGCCAGCAGCCAAGATCAGGGGGTTAACGAGCAGTACTTC. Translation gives CASSQDQGVNEQYF.

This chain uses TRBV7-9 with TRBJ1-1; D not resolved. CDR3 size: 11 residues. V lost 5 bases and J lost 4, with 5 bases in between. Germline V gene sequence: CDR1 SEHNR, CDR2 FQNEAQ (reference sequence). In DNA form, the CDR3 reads TGTGCCAGCAGCCCAGGCACTGAAGCTTTCTTT. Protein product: CASSPGTEAFF.

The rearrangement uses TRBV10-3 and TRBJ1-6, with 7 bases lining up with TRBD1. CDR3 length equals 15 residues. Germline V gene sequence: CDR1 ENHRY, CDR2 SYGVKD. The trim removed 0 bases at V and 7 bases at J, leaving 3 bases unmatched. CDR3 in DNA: TGTGCCATCAGTGAGTCTGCACAGGGGAATTCACCCCTCCACTTT. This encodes CAISESAQGNSPLHF.

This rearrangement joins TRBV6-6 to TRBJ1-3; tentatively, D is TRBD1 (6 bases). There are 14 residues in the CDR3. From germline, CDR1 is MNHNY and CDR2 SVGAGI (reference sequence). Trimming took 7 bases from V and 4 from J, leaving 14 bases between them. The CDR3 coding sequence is TGTGCCAGCAATCCAACAGGGATGGGAAACACCATATATTTT. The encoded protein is CASNPTGMGNTIYF.

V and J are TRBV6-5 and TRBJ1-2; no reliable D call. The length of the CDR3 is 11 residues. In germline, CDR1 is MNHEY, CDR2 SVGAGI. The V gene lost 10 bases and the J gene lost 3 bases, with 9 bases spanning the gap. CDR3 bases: TGTGCCACAGGACTCCACTATGGCTACACCTTC. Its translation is CATGLHYGYTF.

CDR3 nucleotides: TGTGCCAGCAGGGGGGGACCCAGATATGGCTACACCTTC. Protein: CASRGGPRYGYTF. The chain uses TRBV2 and TRBJ1-2; the D gene is possibly TRBD1 (5 bases). In germline, CDR1 is SNHLY, CDR2 FYNNEI. The V gene lost 6 bases and the J gene lost 5 bases, with 13 bases spanning the gap. The CDR3 has 13 amino acids.

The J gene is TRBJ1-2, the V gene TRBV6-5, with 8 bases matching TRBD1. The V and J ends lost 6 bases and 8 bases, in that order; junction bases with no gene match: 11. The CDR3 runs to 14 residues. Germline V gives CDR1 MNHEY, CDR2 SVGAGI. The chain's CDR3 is CASSDQGAGWGYTF. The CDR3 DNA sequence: TGTGCCAGCAGCGACCAGGGGGCAGGATGGGGCTACACCTTC.

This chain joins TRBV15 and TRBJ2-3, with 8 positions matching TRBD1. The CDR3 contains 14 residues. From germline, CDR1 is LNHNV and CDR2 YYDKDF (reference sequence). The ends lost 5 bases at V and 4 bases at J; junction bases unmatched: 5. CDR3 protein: CATSLGQEADTQYF. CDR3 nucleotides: TGTGCCACCAGCCTGGGACAGGAGGCAGATACGCAGTATTTT. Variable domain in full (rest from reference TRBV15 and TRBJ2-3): DAMVIQNPRYQVTQFGKPVTLSCSQTLNHNVMYWYQQKSSQAPKLLFHYYDKDFNNEADTPDNFQSRRPNTSFCFLDIRSPGLGDTAMYLCATSLGQEADTQYFGPGTRLTVL.

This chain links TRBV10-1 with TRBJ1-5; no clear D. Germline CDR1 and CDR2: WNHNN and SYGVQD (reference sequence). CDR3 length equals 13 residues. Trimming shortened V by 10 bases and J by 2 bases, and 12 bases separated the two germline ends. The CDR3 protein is CATLLGGNQPQHF. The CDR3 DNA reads TGCGCCACACTGCTCGGGGGCAATCAGCCCCAGCATTTT.

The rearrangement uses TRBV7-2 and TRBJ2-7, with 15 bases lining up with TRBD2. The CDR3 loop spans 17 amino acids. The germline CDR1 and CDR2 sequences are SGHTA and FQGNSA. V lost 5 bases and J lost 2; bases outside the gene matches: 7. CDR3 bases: TGTGCCAGCAGCGCCCGGACTAGCGGGGGGGAAACCTACGAGCAGTACTTC. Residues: CASSARTSGGETYEQYF. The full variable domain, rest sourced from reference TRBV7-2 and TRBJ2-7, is GAGVSQSPSNKVTEKGKDVELRCDPISGHTALYWYRQSLGQGLEFLIYFQGNSAPDKSGLPSDRFSAERTGGSVSTLTIQRTQQEDSAVYLCASSARTSGGETYEQYFGPGTRLTVT.

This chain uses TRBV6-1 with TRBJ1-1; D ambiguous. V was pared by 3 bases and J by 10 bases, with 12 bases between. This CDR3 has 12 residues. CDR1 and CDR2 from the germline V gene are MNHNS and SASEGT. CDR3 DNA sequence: TGTGCCAGCAGTGAGAACCAAGGCGGAGCTTTCTTT. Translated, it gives CASSENQGGAFF.